Here is one T cell receptor (beta chain) with its context. Using immunoSEQ multiplex PCR, the repertoire was profiled, and TCRdb retains in-frame clones only, with some absent. Among approximately 68,000 clones listed, about 95% were seen once. This entry is derived from a study of shared T cell receptors in the human thymus. V dropped 7 bases and J dropped 9 bases, with 21 bases sitting between them. The CDR3 has 14 residues. In germline, CDR1 is MNHEY, CDR2 SVGAGI. The J gene is TRBJ1-2, the V gene TRBV6-5; D gene uncertain. The material sequenced was thymocytes. The receptor was derived from a human donor. CDR3 sequence: CASKRESPPRSYTF. CDR3 nucleotide sequence: TGTGCCAGCAAAAGGGAATCCCCCCCAAGGAGCTACACCTTC.